This TCR beta chain was recovered during a study of T-cell reconstitution after alpha-beta-depleted transplantation in children. Study-wide results and caveats: From newly produced T cells came most of the T-cell counts and diversity one year after transplant. By about two months after transplant, alpha-beta T cells reportedly arose from several hundred graft clones that had expanded. There were some patients whose high TCRbeta diversity at day 60 came from surviving recipient T cells and thymic progenitors.

V shed 3 bases, J shed 5 bases, and the junction held 4 bases outside the gene matches. The CDR3 has 14 amino acids. CDR1 and CDR2 (germline): MNHEY, SMNVEV (reference sequence). Preparation of the TCRbeta library involved a method that used unique molecular identifiers. TCRdb used MiXCR to reprocess the PCR reads, holding one entry per CDR3 protein. This sample yields 90,000 to 100,000 distinct CDR3 sequences, of which 23% are seen a single time; about a fifth belongs to the top ten. This clonotype was counted at least ten times. No antigen is known for it. The sample was PBMCs, taken before TCRalphabeta/CD19-depleted stem cell transplant. This clonotype originated in a boy aged 2-15 years with acute lymphoblastic leukemia, due to receive a stem cell transplant. The genes are TRBV27 and TRBJ2-7, with 10 positions matching TRBD1. CDR3 sequence: CASSFGTGENEQYF. The DNA for the CDR3 is TGTGCCAGCAGTTTCGGGACAGGGGAAAACGAGCAGTACTTC.